The rows below give T cell receptor beta chains drawn from one sample of a study of blood T cell repertoires in COVID-19. The protocol was immunoSEQ multiplex PCR, while the TCRdb copy is restricted to in-frame clones and leaves out a portion. The repertoire has 250,000 to 300,000 clones, 70% to 90% of them found once; the top ten carry about 12%. Material for sequencing was peripheral blood. Every receptor here comes from a woman aged 55-75 years with acute or convalescent COVID-19. The CDR3 runs from the conserved cysteine through the conserved F or W. The D gene is left open where the match is weak. Rows may omit the clone size; those that give it use once, few, many or a size class.

TRBD1,TRBJ1-2,TRBV4-1,-,CASSPTTGNYGYTF,TGCGCCAGCAGCCCAACGACAGGGAACTATGGCTACACCTTC
-,TRBJ2-7,TRBV6-5,-,CASSYFSARVSYEQYF,TGTGCCAGCAGTTACTTTTCCGCCCGGGTCTCCTACGAGCAGTACTTC
-,TRBJ1-2,TRBV5-4,-,CASSIPTTGLHPYTF,TGTGCCAGCAGCATACCTACCACAGGGTTACACCCTTACACCTTC
-,TRBJ2-7,TRBV7-8,-,CASSRGIGAGEQYF,TGTGCCAGCAGCCGAGGGATTGGGGCGGGGGAGCAGTACTTC
TRBD2,TRBJ2-1,TRBV7-2,medium-sized,CASSLQGSGGFSYNEQFF,TGTGCCAGCAGCTTACAGGGTAGCGGGGGGTTCTCCTACAATGAGCAGTTCTTC
-,TRBJ2-7,TRBV6-2/TRBV6-3,-,CASSRPDRRYEQYF,TGTGCCAGCAGTAGACCCGACAGGAGATACGAGCAGTACTTC
TRBD2,TRBJ2-7,TRBV9,-,CASSVFGTSGSGEQYF,TGTGCCAGCAGCGTATTCGGGACTAGCGGGAGTGGCGAGCAGTACTTC
TRBD1,TRBJ2-1,TRBV19,few,CASTVTGVMSYNEQFF,TGTGCCAGTACCGTGACAGGGGTTATGTCCTACAATGAGCAGTTCTTC
-,TRBJ2-1,TRBV6-6,-,CASSQVGLFF,TGTGCCAGCAGTCAGGTAGGACTGTTCTTC
-,TRBJ2-3,TRBV5-1,-,CASSLSGISTDTQYF,TGCGCCAGCAGCTTATCCGGGATCAGCACAGATACGCAGTATTTT
-,TRBJ2-7,TRBV14,-,CASSQLTVSYEQYF,TGTGCCAGCAGCCAATTGACAGTCTCCTACGAGCAGTACTTC
-,TRBJ1-1,TRBV28,-,CASSLKGRVTEAFF,TGTGCCAGCAGTTTAAAAGGGAGGGTCACTGAAGCTTTCTTT
-,TRBJ1-1,TRBV6-5,-,CASSYSIGVSYTEAFF,TGTGCCAGCAGTTACTCGATCGGGGTTTCTTACACTGAAGCTTTCTTT
-,TRBJ1-5,TRBV7-2,-,CASSLDRDNQPQHF,TGTGCCAGCAGCTTAGACAGAGACAATCAGCCCCAGCATTTT
-,TRBJ1-5,TRBV24-1,-,CATSDSSPGQNSNQPQHF,TGTGCCACCAGTGATTCTAGCCCGGGACAAAATAGCAATCAGCCCCAGCATTTT
TRBD2,TRBJ2-3,TRBV3-1/TRBV3-2,-,CASSQDSPGWAGEVTDTQYF,TGTGCCAGCAGCCAAGATAGCCCCGGTTGGGCGGGAGAGGTCACAGATACGCAGTATTTT
-,TRBJ1-2,TRBV28,-,CASSLSGRAFGYTF,TGTGCCAGCAGTTTATCCGGCAGGGCCTTCGGCTACACCTTC
TRBD1,TRBJ1-2,TRBV7-9,-,CASSSGQGRNYGYTF,TGTGCCAGCAGCTCAGGACAGGGGCGAAACTATGGCTACACCTTC
TRBD1,TRBJ1-5,TRBV28,-,CASTRTGNEPQHF,TGTGCCAGCACCCGGACAGGGAACGAACCCCAGCATTTT
-,TRBJ1-3,TRBV6-5,-,CASRRGSLSGNTIYF,TGTGCCAGCAGGAGAGGATCCCTCTCTGGAAACACCATATATTTT
TRBD1,TRBJ2-1,TRBV19,-,CASRGQRAMNEQFF,TGTGCCAGTAGGGGACAGAGGGCTATGAATGAGCAGTTCTTC
TRBD2,TRBJ2-1,TRBV24-1,-,CATSERRGGHNEQFF,TGTGCCACCAGTGAAAGGCGGGGGGGTCACAATGAGCAGTTCTTC
-,TRBJ2-1,TRBV5-6,once,CASSLGDNEQFF,TGTGCCAGCAGCTTGGGCGACAATGAGCAGTTCTTC
TRBD1,TRBJ2-1,TRBV7-8,-,CASSLTGGEGNEQFF,TGTGCCAGCAGCTTGACAGGGGGCGAAGGGAATGAGCAGTTCTTC
TRBD2,TRBJ2-1,TRBV2,-,CASSLRLAGSYNEQFF,TGTGCCAGCAGTCTCCGACTAGCGGGGTCCTACAATGAGCAGTTCTTC
-,TRBJ1-1,TRBV5-6,-,CASSLSDTEAFF,TGTGCCAGCAGCTTGTCCGACACTGAAGCTTTCTTT
-,TRBJ1-2,TRBV10-3,-,CATHGGGGYTF,TGTGCAACCCATGGGGGCGGTGGCTACACCTTC
-,TRBJ1-1,TRBV29-1,-,CSVELILGGGEAFF,TGCAGCGTTGAATTGATTTTAGGGGGGGGAGAAGCTTTCTTT
-,TRBJ1-5,TRBV6-5,-,CASRSTGSNQPQHF,TGTGCCAGCAGATCAACAGGGAGCAATCAGCCCCAGCATTTT
TRBD1,TRBJ2-2,TRBV7-8,-,CASSPPGTGRSGELFF,TGTGCCAGCAGCCCACCCGGGACAGGAAGGTCCGGGGAGCTGTTTTTT
TRBD1,TRBJ2-7,TRBV12-3/TRBV12-4,-,CASSETGDEQYF,TGTGCCAGCAGTGAAACAGGGGACGAGCAGTACTTC
TRBD1,TRBJ1-5,TRBV2,-,CAISDRASRNQPQHF,TGTGCCATTTCGGACAGGGCGTCGCGCAATCAGCCCCAGCATTTT
-,TRBJ2-3,TRBV3-1/TRBV3-2,-,CASSSRARGGTDTQYF,TGTGCCAGCAGCTCCCGGGCAAGGGGGGGGACAGATACGCAGTATTTT
-,TRBJ1-6,TRBV5-6,-,CASSSGGNSPLHF,TGTGCCAGCAGCTCTGGGGGCAATTCACCCCTCCACTTT
TRBD2,TRBJ2-2,TRBV13,-,CASSPTSGNTGELFF,TGTGCCAGCAGTCCGACTAGCGGCAACACCGGGGAGCTGTTTTTT
-,TRBJ1-5,TRBV28,once,CASRAFGGTGNQPQHF,TGTGCCAGCAGGGCCTTCGGGGGAACTGGCAATCAGCCCCAGCATTTT
TRBD1,TRBJ2-7,TRBV5-4,once,CASSLKLGQGTYEQYF,TGTGCCAGCAGCCTTAAATTGGGACAGGGAACCTACGAGCAGTACTTC
TRBD1,TRBJ2-5,TRBV6-5,-,CASSYGGTGRQETQYF,TGTGCCAGCAGTTACGGCGGGACAGGGAGGCAAGAGACCCAGTACTTC
TRBD1,TRBJ1-1,TRBV28,-,CASSPYVGTGGKSTEAFF,TGTGCCAGCAGCCCATACGTCGGGACAGGGGGCAAATCTACTGAAGCTTTCTTT
-,TRBJ1-3,TRBV2,-,CASSEYTGPNTIYF,TGTGCCAGCAGTGAATACACAGGCCCCAACACCATATATTTT
TRBD1,TRBJ1-2,TRBV29-1,-,CSVPGGNYGYTF,TGCAGCGTTCCAGGGGGGAACTATGGCTACACCTTC
-,TRBJ1-6,TRBV9,few,CASSAGHGRDSPLHF,TGTGCCAGCAGCGCAGGACACGGCCGGGATTCACCCCTCCACTTT
TRBD1,TRBJ1-2,TRBV12-3/TRBV12-4,-,CASSPGQNYGYTF,TGTGCCAGCAGTCCGGGACAGAACTATGGCTACACCTTC
-,TRBJ1-6,TRBV28,few,CASSLWRVSPLHF,TGTGCCAGCAGTTTATGGAGGGTTTCACCCCTCCACTTT
-,TRBJ2-3,TRBV18,-,CASSPGRYSSDTQYF,TGTGCCAGCTCACCAGGCAGGTATTCCTCAGATACGCAGTATTTT